A selection of T cell receptor beta chains follows, all from one sample in a study of technical replicates of blood from several donors. Data came from immunoSEQ multiplex PCR; TCRdb stores just in-frame clones and leaves some out. The sample gives under 75,000 clones, approximately 96% of which show up once; about 0.4% is in the top ten. Input material: T cells isolated from PBMCs. The receptor set was obtained from a human donor in good health. CDR3s include the opening cysteine and the closing phenylalanine or tryptophan. Fields, in order: V gene, clone size, D gene, J gene, CDR3 DNA, CDR3 protein. A D gene is named only where the DNA matches it firmly. Size is stated for part of the rows, as once, few or many counts, or as a class when the clone is expanded.

V gene: TRBV7-9; clone size: once; D gene: .; J gene: TRBJ2-1; CDR3 DNA: TGTGCCAGCAGCCTAAACTTCGATGAGCAGTTCTTC; CDR3 protein: CASSLNFDEQFF
V gene: TRBV5-8; clone size: .; D gene: .; J gene: TRBJ1-1; CDR3 DNA: TGTGCCAGCAGCTTGGCCGGTAGGGGATCTGAAGCTTTCTTT; CDR3 protein: CASSLAGRGSEAFF
V gene: TRBV10-3; clone size: .; D gene: .; J gene: TRBJ2-5; CDR3 DNA: TGTGCCATAAAACAACGGGACATTCAAGAGACCCAGTACTTC; CDR3 protein: CAIKQRDIQETQYF
V gene: TRBV6-1; clone size: .; D gene: .; J gene: TRBJ2-7; CDR3 DNA: TGTGCCAGCAGCGGGGTCTCCTACGAGCAGTACTTC; CDR3 protein: CASSGVSYEQYF
V gene: TRBV27; clone size: .; D gene: TRBD1; J gene: TRBJ1-1; CDR3 DNA: TGTGCCAGCAGTCCGGGACAGGGGAACACTGAAGCTTTCTTT; CDR3 protein: CASSPGQGNTEAFF
V gene: TRBV27; clone size: once; D gene: .; J gene: TRBJ2-6; CDR3 DNA: TGTGCCAGCAGTCTACTCTCTGGGGCCAACGTCCTGACTTTC; CDR3 protein: CASSLLSGANVLTF
V gene: TRBV6-1; clone size: .; D gene: .; J gene: TRBJ2-6; CDR3 DNA: TGTGCCAGCAGTGAATTTTCAGGGGCCTCTGGGGCCAACGTCCTGACTTTC; CDR3 protein: CASSEFSGASGANVLTF
V gene: TRBV2; clone size: .; D gene: TRBD1; J gene: TRBJ1-2; CDR3 DNA: TGTGCCAGCAGTATACGTCAACAGGGGAACTATGGCTACACCTTC; CDR3 protein: CASSIRQQGNYGYTF
V gene: TRBV6-1; clone size: .; D gene: TRBD1; J gene: TRBJ2-5; CDR3 DNA: TGTGCCAGCACGGGACAGGGGATGGAGACCCAGTACTTC; CDR3 protein: CASTGQGMETQYF
V gene: TRBV15; clone size: .; D gene: TRBD2; J gene: TRBJ2-4; CDR3 DNA: TGTGCCACCAGCACAGGGACTAGCGCAGCCAAAAACATTCAGTACTTC; CDR3 protein: CATSTGTSAAKNIQYF
V gene: TRBV7-9; clone size: .; D gene: .; J gene: TRBJ2-7; CDR3 DNA: TGTGCCAGCAGCTTAACAGTCTACGAGCAGTACTTC; CDR3 protein: CASSLTVYEQYF
V gene: TRBV7-8; clone size: .; D gene: TRBD1; J gene: TRBJ2-7; CDR3 DNA: TGTGCCAGCAGCTTAGGGGACAGCTTCGACTACGAGCAGTACTTC; CDR3 protein: CASSLGDSFDYEQYF
V gene: TRBV29-1; clone size: .; D gene: .; J gene: TRBJ1-5; CDR3 DNA: TGCAGCGTACGGGACACGGGGAGCAATCAGCCCCAGCATTTT; CDR3 protein: CSVRDTGSNQPQHF
V gene: TRBV28; clone size: .; D gene: .; J gene: TRBJ2-7; CDR3 DNA: TGTGCCAGCAGTTTTCTTGGGGCTCGGGACGAGCAGTACTTC; CDR3 protein: CASSFLGARDEQYF
V gene: TRBV4-3; clone size: .; D gene: TRBD2; J gene: TRBJ2-3; CDR3 DNA: TGCGCCAGCAGCCCATCACTAGCGCCGACAGATACGCAGTATTTT; CDR3 protein: CASSPSLAPTDTQYF
V gene: TRBV30; clone size: .; D gene: TRBD1; J gene: TRBJ1-1; CDR3 DNA: TGTGCCTGGAGTGTACAGGGGGACACTGAAGCTTTCTTT; CDR3 protein: CAWSVQGDTEAFF
V gene: TRBV25-1; clone size: .; D gene: TRBD1; J gene: TRBJ2-1; CDR3 DNA: TGTGCCAGCAGTGAATTTGGGACAGGGGTCTACAATGAGCAGTTCTTC; CDR3 protein: CASSEFGTGVYNEQFF
V gene: TRBV27; clone size: .; D gene: TRBD1; J gene: TRBJ2-7; CDR3 DNA: TGTGCCAGCAGTTTATCAGGGGGCGGCTACGAGCAGTACTTC; CDR3 protein: CASSLSGGGYEQYF
V gene: TRBV19; clone size: .; D gene: TRBD1; J gene: TRBJ2-7; CDR3 DNA: TGTGCCAGTAGTATCGACAGGGACGAGCAGTACTTC; CDR3 protein: CASSIDRDEQYF
V gene: TRBV7-3; clone size: once; D gene: .; J gene: TRBJ2-5; CDR3 DNA: TGTGCCAGCAGCTTGACAGGTTCGGGAGAGACCCAGTACTTC; CDR3 protein: CASSLTGSGETQYF
V gene: TRBV21-1; clone size: .; D gene: .; J gene: TRBJ2-4; CDR3 DNA: TGTGCCAGCAGCATCCCCGGACAGGTCGGCATTCAGTACTTC; CDR3 protein: CASSIPGQVGIQYF